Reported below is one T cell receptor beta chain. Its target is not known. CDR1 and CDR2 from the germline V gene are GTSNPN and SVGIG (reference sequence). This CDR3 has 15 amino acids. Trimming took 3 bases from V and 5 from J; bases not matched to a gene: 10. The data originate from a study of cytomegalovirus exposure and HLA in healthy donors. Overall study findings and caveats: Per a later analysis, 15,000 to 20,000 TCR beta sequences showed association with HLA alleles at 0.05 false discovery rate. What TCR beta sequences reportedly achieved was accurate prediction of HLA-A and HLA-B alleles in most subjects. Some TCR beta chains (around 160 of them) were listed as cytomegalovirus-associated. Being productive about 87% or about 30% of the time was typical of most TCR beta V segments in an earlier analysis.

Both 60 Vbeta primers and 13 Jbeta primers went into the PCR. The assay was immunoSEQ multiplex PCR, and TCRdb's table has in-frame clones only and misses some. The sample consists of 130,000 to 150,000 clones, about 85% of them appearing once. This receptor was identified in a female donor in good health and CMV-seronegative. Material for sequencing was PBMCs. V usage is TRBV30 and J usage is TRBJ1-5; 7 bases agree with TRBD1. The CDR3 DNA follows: TGTGCCTGGAGCGAAGCACCCGGGACAGATCAGCCCCAGCATTTT. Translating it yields CAWSEAPGTDQPQHF.